The entry that follows covers one T cell receptor beta chain sequence. Original analysis: Estimated nucleated cell counts came from reference gene primer amplification. Assay: immunoSEQ multiplex PCR; the TCRdb copy retains only in-frame clones and omits some. V, J and clone size derive from that table, while D and trimming were established from the DNA sequence. The table has 150,000 to 200,000 clones, 81% seen once. The CDR3 has 14 amino acids. Germline CDR1 MDHEN, CDR2 SYDVKM. Trimming took 3 bases from V and 4 from J; bases not matched to a gene: 4. These data are taken from a study of blood T cell repertoires in COVID-19.

This receptor was taken from a middle-aged woman with COVID-19, enrolled during active disease. The chain employs TRBV28 and TRBJ2-7; 9 nucleotides match TRBD2. Sequencing input: peripheral blood. CDR3: CASSLGSGSYEQYF. The CDR3 coding sequence is TGTGCCAGCAGTTTGGGTAGCGGGAGTTACGAGCAGTACTTC.